This TCR beta chain was captured in a study of blood T cells in healthy people across ages. Overall study findings and caveats: TCR beta diversity correlated strongly with naive T cell percentage. Older age coincided with a roughly linear decline in TCR beta diversity per million T cells.

Together with a sample-barcoded 5' primer, a J-beta primer mix was included in a second PCR lasting roughly 6 to 12 cycles. Each cDNA molecule was tagged by a template-switch adaptor with 12 random nucleotides. TCRdb independently ran MiXCR on the 5' RACE reads; one entry per CDR3 protein. This sample carries hundreds of thousands of distinct CDR3 sequences, just over 55% of them seen once, and the ten largest clones take roughly 24%. Per sample, at least 5.5 micrograms of total RNA were extracted. On this clonotype: As yet, its antigen is unknown.

The V gene end was trimmed by 3 bases and the J gene end by 9 bases; junction bases not matched to a gene: 7. Germline V gene sequence: CDR1 SQVTM, CDR2 ANQGSEA. CDR3 length: 13 residues. The sample consisted of blood. This TCR was sampled from a man in his forties in good health. The rearrangement links TRBV29-1 to TRBJ2-1, with TRBD2 identical over 8 bases. In DNA, the CDR3 is TGCAGCGTTGATGGACTAGCCTCCGGTGAGCAGTTCTTC. It encodes CSVDGLASGEQFF.